This is a list of T cell receptor beta chains from one sample in a study of shared clonotypes between healthy human individuals. Using immunoSEQ multiplex PCR, the repertoire was profiled, and TCRdb retains in-frame clones only, with some absent. The repertoire includes under 600,000 clones, 90% to 97% of them detected once, and about 0.06% sits in the top ten. The sample comprised naive CD4+ T cells sorted from blood. All receptors derive from a woman in her twenties or thirties in good health. Each CDR3 is given with its conserved first and last residue. A D gene is named only where the DNA matches it firmly. A clone size is listed for some rows: how often the clone was seen (once, few, many), or a class if it is expanded.

J gene | D gene | clone size | V gene | CDR3 DNA | CDR3 protein
TRBJ2-5 | TRBD2 | NA | TRBV28 | TGTGCCAGCGAGCTGACTAGCGGGACGGAGACCCAGTACTTC | CASELTSGTETQYF
TRBJ1-2 | NA | NA | TRBV28 | TGTGCCAGCAGCTCTGCGGGGGGGGCGATTAACTATGGCTACACCTTC | CASSSAGGAINYGYTF
TRBJ2-7 | NA | NA | TRBV4-1 | TGCGCCAGCAGCCAAGTTCCGGACATCGCCTACGAGCAGTACTTC | CASSQVPDIAYEQYF
TRBJ1-1 | NA | NA | TRBV19 | TGTGCCAGTAGTATATCCCGGCGGACCACTGAAGCTTTCTTT | CASSISRRTTEAFF
TRBJ1-6 | NA | NA | TRBV7-8 | TGTGCCAGCAGAGCGAAGCAGGGTAGGGATTCACCCCTCCACTTT | CASRAKQGRDSPLHF
TRBJ1-1 | TRBD1 | NA | TRBV4-1 | TGCGCCAGCAGCCATTCGACAGGGCGATACACTGAAGCTTTCTTT | CASSHSTGRYTEAFF
TRBJ2-4 | TRBD1 | NA | TRBV2 | TGTGCCAGCCTGGGACAGCTAGCCAAAAACATTCAGTACTTC | CASLGQLAKNIQYF
TRBJ2-4 | NA | NA | TRBV2 | TGTGCCAGCAGCCAGAACAAAAACATTCAGTACTTC | CASSQNKNIQYF
TRBJ2-2 | TRBD1 | NA | TRBV7-2 | TGTGCCAGCAGCAAAACAGGGGTTACTGACACCGGGGAGCTGTTTTTT | CASSKTGVTDTGELFF
TRBJ2-1 | NA | NA | TRBV10-1 | TGCGCCAGCAGTGATGGGAGAGGAAATGAGCAGTTCTTC | CASSDGRGNEQFF
TRBJ1-2 | NA | NA | TRBV6-1 | TGTGCCAGCAGTGAAGCGGGGGCGGGCAGGGATACGTATGGCTACACCTTC | CASSEAGAGRDTYGYTF
TRBJ2-7 | NA | NA | TRBV28 | TGTGCCAGCAGTTTAGGTAGCGGAGCACTCTCCTACGAGCAGTACTTC | CASSLGSGALSYEQYF
TRBJ1-4 | NA | NA | TRBV28 | TGTGCCAGCAGTTGGGACGTTGCAACTAATGAAAAACTGTTTTTT | CASSWDVATNEKLFF
TRBJ1-2 | NA | NA | TRBV6-6 | TGTGCCAGCAGTTCCCTCGGGCGGTCTAACTATGGCTACACCTTC | CASSSLGRSNYGYTF
TRBJ1-2 | TRBD1 | few | TRBV27 | TGTGCCAGCAGTTCGGACAGGTCCTATGGCTACACCTTC | CASSSDRSYGYTF
TRBJ1-1 | NA | NA | TRBV9 | TGTGCCAGCAGCGTTTCATCAAACACTGAAGCTTTCTTT | CASSVSSNTEAFF
TRBJ1-3 | NA | NA | TRBV9 | TGTGCCAGCAATCCGGGGCGCGGAATAGGAAACACCATATATTTT | CASNPGRGIGNTIYF
TRBJ1-4 | NA | NA | TRBV19 | TGTGCCAGTAGTAGAACAGGGACCTTTAATGAAAAACTGTTTTTT | CASSRTGTFNEKLFF
TRBJ1-1 | TRBD1 | NA | TRBV7-9 | TGTGCCAGCAGCTTATTGGGACAGGCCACTGAAGCTTTCTTT | CASSLLGQATEAFF
TRBJ2-7 | NA | NA | TRBV7-9 | TGTGCCAGCAGCTTAGAGATAAAGCCATACGAGCAGTACTTC | CASSLEIKPYEQYF
TRBJ2-3 | NA | NA | TRBV2 | TGTGCCAGCAGTGAAAAGGCTGCGTTGGGAGATACGCAGTATTTT | CASSEKAALGDTQYF
TRBJ1-3 | NA | NA | TRBV28 | TGTGCCAGCAGCAATCACAGGGAACGGAACACCATATATTTT | CASSNHRERNTIYF
TRBJ2-7 | NA | NA | TRBV2 | TGTGCCAGCAGTCGGGACGTCCACGAGCAGTACTTC | CASSRDVHEQYF
TRBJ2-1 | TRBD2 | NA | TRBV4-1 | TGCGCCAGTTCGACTAGCGGGATTCCCAACAATGAGCAGTTCTTC | CASSTSGIPNNEQFF
TRBJ1-2 | NA | NA | TRBV28 | TGTGCCAGTTTCCAAAGGGGGTTCGGAGGCTATGGCTACACCTTC | CASFQRGFGGYGYTF
TRBJ2-7 | TRBD2 | NA | TRBV6-5 | TGTGCCAGCAGTAGGGGACTAGCCGGGAACGAGCAGTACTTC | CASSRGLAGNEQYF
TRBJ2-7 | NA | once | TRBV7-9 | TGTGCCAGCAGCTCTACTGTAGGGCTATACGAGCAGTACTTC | CASSSTVGLYEQYF
TRBJ2-3 | NA | NA | TRBV19 | TGTGCCTATGCCAGCGGGAGCACAGATACGCAGTATTTT | CAYASGSTDTQYF
TRBJ1-2 | NA | NA | TRBV19 | TGTGCCAGCCAACCGGGGGGACCTAACTATGGCTACACCTTC | CASQPGGPNYGYTF
TRBJ2-2 | TRBD1 | NA | TRBV6-6 | TGTGCCAGCAGTCCAGGGGGCTTGAACACCGGGGAGCTGTTTTTT | CASSPGGLNTGELFF
TRBJ2-7 | TRBD2 | NA | TRBV5-4 | TGTGCCAGCAGCCCTCGGGGGGGGGCCGTCTACGAGCAGTACTTC | CASSPRGGAVYEQYF
TRBJ2-2 | NA | NA | TRBV9 | TGTGCCAGCAGCGTTCACCCCGGGGCAGCTTTAAGAGTCGGGGAGCTGTTTTTT | CASSVHPGAALRVGELFF
TRBJ1-2 | NA | NA | TRBV2 | TGTGCCAGCAGTCAATACGAACTGACGGATGGCTACACCTTC | CASSQYELTDGYTF
TRBJ1-2 | NA | NA | TRBV7-2 | TGTGCCAGCAGCTTAGTAGCCGGGGACTATGGCTACACCTTC | CASSLVAGDYGYTF
TRBJ1-2 | NA | NA | TRBV2 | TGTGCCAGCAGTGAGGTCAGGGTCTCCACTAACTATGGCTACACCTTC | CASSEVRVSTNYGYTF
TRBJ1-2 | TRBD1 | NA | TRBV6-5 | TGTGCCAGCAGTTACTCGGCGACAGGGCGAGCCTATGGCTACACCTTC | CASSYSATGRAYGYTF
TRBJ1-2 | TRBD1 | few | TRBV28 | TGTGCCAGCAGTTTGCCCGGGACAGTCTATGGCTACACCTTC | CASSLPGTVYGYTF
TRBJ1-1 | NA | NA | TRBV28 | TGTGCCAGCAGTTCCACGGGTCTGTTGGCTGAAGCTTTCTTT | CASSSTGLLAEAFF
TRBJ2-7 | NA | NA | TRBV13 | TGTGCCAGCAGCCGACCCCCCGGGGACGAGCAGTACTTC | CASSRPPGDEQYF
TRBJ2-7 | NA | NA | TRBV2 | TGTGCCAGCAGGGGGACGGGGTACGAGCAGTACTTC | CASRGTGYEQYF
TRBJ2-6 | NA | NA | TRBV18 | TGTGCCAGCTCCCCCTTGGGAAGGGCCCCAATCTCTGGTGGGGCCAACGTCCTGACTTTC | CASSPLGRAPISGGANVLTF
TRBJ1-5 | NA | NA | TRBV19 | TGTGCCAGTAGTCTGACAGATTACTATCAGCCCCAGCATTTT | CASSLTDYYQPQHF
TRBJ1-4 | NA | NA | TRBV6-6 | TGTGCCAGCAGTTACTCCTTCGAAGTTAATGAAAAACTGTTTTTT | CASSYSFEVNEKLFF
TRBJ1-5 | NA | NA | TRBV5-5 | TGTGCCAGCAGCTTGGCCTTCCATCAGCCCCAGCATTTT | CASSLAFHQPQHF
TRBJ1-5 | NA | NA | TRBV11-2 | TGTGCCAGCAGCTACGGGGCCAATCAGCCCCAGCATTTT | CASSYGANQPQHF